This T cell receptor (beta chain) originates from a study of identical twins. Template switching added a universal primer binding site, and final cDNA carried unique molecular identifiers. One entry per CDR3 protein, called by TCRdb with MiXCR from the 5' RACE reads. Of some 1,600,000 distinct CDR3 sequences in the sample, under 35% were seen once. CDR1 is DFQATT and CDR2 is SNEGSKA in the germline V gene (reference sequence). V gave up 6 bases and J gave up 4 bases, with 21 bases separating them. This CDR3 has 15 amino acids. Findings and caveats of the study: Invariant populations such as MAIT and iNKT cells could partly muddle zero-insertion analyses. Models, which agreed with sharing between unrelated individuals, nonetheless underestimated the out-of-frame TCR alpha sharing seen in monozygotic twins.

This clonotype showed up just a few times. Its antigen is currently unknown. The source of this sequence is a newborn girl in good health. This chain uses TRBV20-1 with TRBJ1-2, with D perhaps TRBD1 (6 bases). Input material: cord blood. The CDR3 bases are TGCAGTGCCTTTCGGGGGCGAGGTGTTTCCTATGGCTACACCTTC. Protein sequence: CSAFRGRGVSYGYTF.